This entry features one T cell receptor beta chain sequence. Its antigen remains unknown. This entry belongs to a study of blood T cells in healthy people across ages. Study-level results: Diversity was higher, and naive CD4+ cells more numerous, in long-lived donors than in aged donors.

Using a J-beta primer mix together with a sample-barcoded 5' primer, a second PCR was run for about 6 to 11 cycles. MiXCR was run by TCRdb on the 5' RACE reads, yielding one entry per CDR3 protein. The table has roughly 800,000 distinct CDR3 sequences, roughly 25% seen once. These data were also reused for a study on T cells of mothers and their children.

This sequence was found in a boy between 5 and 17 years old in good health. The source material was blood.

The CDR3 loop reads CASGLVTEVREKLFF. The CDR3 DNA sequence: TGTGCTAGTGGTTTGGTAACAGAGGTACGCGAAAAACTGTTTTTT. The chain employs TRBV12-5 and TRBJ1-4; D unresolved. V lost 0 bases, J lost 8 bases, and 13 bases lay in between. CDR1 is LGHNT, CDR2 FRNRAP, per germline. CDR3 length equals 15 residues.